One and the same sample provided the 10 T cell receptor beta chains below, sequenced in a study of blood T cell repertoires in COVID-19. TCRdb keeps only in-frame clones here, not all; method: immunoSEQ multiplex PCR. In the table there are 87,000 or so clones, under 85% of which are singletons. Sequencing input: peripheral blood. All receptors come from a woman between 65 and 79 years old with acute or convalescent COVID-19.

The rearrangement joins TRBV5-1 to TRBJ1-2; D may be TRBD1 (5 bases). V was cut by 0 bases and J by 3 bases, with 21 bases left in between. CDR3 length equals 18 residues. The germline V gene has CDR1 SGHRS and CDR2 YFSETQ. The CDR3 DNA reads as TGCGCCAGCAGCTTGGCCTTCGAGTTTCGGGGGACCGACTATGGCTACACCTTC. It is translated as CASSLAFEFRGTDYGYTF. The full variable domain, its missing parts supplied by reference TRBV5-1 and TRBJ1-2, is KAGVTQTPRYLIKTRGQQVTLSCSPISGHRSVSWYQQTPGQGLQFLFEYFSETQRNKGNFPGRFSGRQFSNSRSEMNVSTLELGDSALYLCASSLAFEFRGTDYGYTFGSGTRLTVV.

The chain couples TRBV19 to TRBJ1-5, with 7 bases identical to TRBD1. Germline values: CDR1 LNHDA, CDR2 SQIVND (reference sequence). V dropped 3 bases and J dropped 4; count of bases not matched to a gene: 18. The CDR3 length is 19 residues. This CDR3 is CASSISLPGQPLKNQPQHF. The CDR3 bases are TGTGCCAGTAGTATTTCCCTTCCGGGACAGCCCTTGAAGAATCAGCCCCAGCATTTT.

The chain has TRBV11-1 and TRBJ1-1, with 8 positions matching TRBD1. The CDR3 totals 16 residues. The ends lost 2 bases at V and 5 bases at J; junction bases unmatched: 10. The germline CDR1 and CDR2 sequences are SGHAT and FQDESV (reference sequence). The CDR3 here is CASSLLTLQGGTEAFF. For the CDR3, the DNA is TGTGCCAGCAGCTTATTAACTCTACAGGGGGGGACTGAAGCTTTCTTT. The full variable domain, in which reference TRBV11-1 and TRBJ1-1 provide the parts outside the CDR3, is EAEVAQSPRYKITEKSQAVAFWCDPISGHATLYWYRQILGQGPELLVQFQDESVVDDSQLPKDRFSAERLKGVDSTLKIQPAELGDSAMYLCASSLLTLQGGTEAFFGQGTRLTVV.

The genes are TRBV28 and TRBJ1-1; no firm D call. The CDR3 sequence is 15 residues long. V was trimmed by 7 bases and J by 7 bases, leaving 22 bases between them. The germline V gene has CDR1 MDHEN and CDR2 SYDVKM. DNA of the CDR3: TGTGCCAGCATTCCCTCACCGATGGATGCGGGTGAAGCTTTCTTT. This translates into CASIPSPMDAGEAFF.

The rearrangement joins TRBV5-1 to TRBJ1-1; no clear D gene. The V end lost 0 bases, the J end lost 3 bases, and 15 bases lay between the germline ends. Germline lookup yields CDR1 SGHRS and CDR2 YFSETQ. The CDR3 is 16 amino acids. The CDR3 DNA is TGCGCCAGCAGCTTGGTGGTGGGGAGTGGGGACACTGAAGCTTTCTTT. Translating gives CASSLVVGSGDTEAFF.

V gene TRBV11-1 combines with J gene TRBJ2-3; D may be TRBD2 (5 bases). The CDR3 runs 15 residues. The germline V gene has CDR1 SGHAT and CDR2 FQDESV (reference sequence). The V and J ends lost 5 bases and 4 bases respectively, with 16 bases between them. The CDR3: CASSESLAIPDTQYF. CDR3 coding DNA: TGTGCCAGCAGCGAATCTCTAGCTATTCCAGATACGCAGTATTTT.

The chain couples TRBV6-1 to TRBJ1-2; TRBD1 is a possible D gene (6 bases). The germline V gene has CDR1 MNHNS and CDR2 SASEGT. The CDR3 covers 16 residues. The ends were cut back, 2 bases at V and 1 base at J, with 14 bases in the middle. The chain's CDR3 is CASSERTETINYGYTF. DNA for the CDR3: TGTGCCAGCAGTGAAAGGACAGAAACCATTAACTATGGCTACACCTTC.

Here the CDR3 DNA reads TGTGCCAGTAGTTCGGACAGGGGAGTCGATGGCTACACCTTC. It specifies CASSSDRGVDGYTF. V gene TRBV19 combines with J gene TRBJ1-2; 9 bases align to TRBD1. The CDR3 sequence is 14 residues long. V trimming: 5 bases; J trimming: 6 bases; junction bases outside the gene matches: 7. The germline gives CDR1 LNHDA, CDR2 SQIVND (reference sequence).

The chain employs TRBV5-4 and TRBJ1-2; 10 nucleotides agree with TRBD1. Germline assignment: CDR1 SGHNT and CDR2 YYREEE (reference sequence). The CDR3 has 15 residues. V gave up 4 bases and J gave up 8 bases; unmatched junction bases: 11. CDR3 sequence: CASSPAGTGARGYTF. In DNA, the CDR3 is TGTGCCAGCAGCCCCGCCGGGACAGGGGCACGAGGCTACACCTTC.

This chain connects TRBV27 to TRBJ1-1, with 8 positions matching TRBD1. V lost 0 bases, J lost 3 bases, and 3 bases stayed unmatched. Germline V gene sequence: CDR1 MNHEY, CDR2 SMNVEV (reference sequence). This CDR3 has 15 residues. DNA of the CDR3: TGTGCCAGCAGTTTATCCACAGGGGGACACACTGAAGCTTTCTTT. Protein sequence: CASSLSTGGHTEAFF.